Below, 13 T cell receptor beta chains from the same sample are listed, as sequenced in a study of T cells after yellow fever vaccination. TCRdb fed the 5' RACE reads into MiXCR, producing one record per CDR3 protein. This table holds hundreds of thousands of distinct CDR3 sequences, 8.7% found once. The sample here was PBMCs, taken on the day of the first yellow fever vaccination. These receptor sequences come from a man younger than 30 who received the YFV17D yellow fever vaccine.

This clonotype was seen more than once but under ten times. The chain joins TRBV29-1 to TRBJ2-3, with D possibly being TRBD1 or TRBD2 (5 bases each). The germline V and J ends were trimmed by 7 bases and 2 bases, with 25 bases remaining between them. Germline V lookup: CDR1 SQVTM, CDR2 ANQGSEA. This CDR3 comprises 17 residues. The CDR3 DNA follows: TGCAGCGGGCATGGTGTCGGACGCCCGGGGCCCACAGATACGCAGTATTTT. This translates into CSGHGVGRPGPTDTQYF.

This clonotype showed up just a few times. The chain recombines TRBV9 with TRBJ2-2; unclear D gene. Germline loops: CDR1 SGDLS, CDR2 YYNGEE. Trimming shortened V by 0 bases and J by 4 bases, and 4 bases separated the two germline ends. CDR3 length equals 13 residues. The CDR3 DNA is TGTGCCAGCAGCGTAGGTGTCACCGGGGAGCTGTTTTTT. It codes for CASSVGVTGELFF.

This clonotype has a handful of counts. V gene TRBV6-4 combines with J gene TRBJ1-2; TRBD1 matches at 7 bases. After removal of 5 bases from V and 3 bases from J, the junction contained 9 bases not matched to a gene. The CDR3 spans 15 residues. Germline loops: CDR1 MRHNA, CDR2 SNTAGT. The DNA for the CDR3 is TGTGCCAGCAGTAGCGTTGGAGGGGGCCACTATGGCTACACCTTC. It codes for CASSSVGGGHYGYTF.

This clonotype turned up a few times. The chain carries TRBV5-1 and TRBJ2-7; tentative D call: TRBD1 (6 bases). Trimming stripped 5 bases from V and 0 bases from J, with 12 bases between. CDR3 size: 14 residues. CDR1 is SGHRS, CDR2 YFSETQ, per germline. This chain's CDR3 is CASSNQGSSYEQYF. Here the CDR3 DNA reads TGCGCCAGCAGTAATCAGGGGAGCTCCTACGAGCAGTACTTC.

The gene calls are TRBV7-2 and TRBJ2-7; 7 nucleotides line up with TRBD1. V trimming: 5 bases; J trimming: 2 bases; junction bases outside the gene matches: 6. The CDR3 is 14 residues long. The V gene's germline CDR1 is SGHTA and CDR2 FQGNSA. The CDR3 protein is CASSPNTGAYEQYV. The DNA for the CDR3 is TGTGCCAGCAGCCCAAATACAGGGGCCTACGAGCAGTACGTC.

This clonotype was found a few times. This CDR3 reads CASSPVQGAMDTQYF. CDR3 sequence (DNA): TGTGCCAGCTCACCAGTACAGGGGGCGATGGATACGCAGTATTTT. The chain is built from TRBV18 and TRBJ2-3, with 9 bases that match TRBD1. This CDR3 comprises 15 residues. Unmatched junction bases numbered 6, after V lost 2 bases and J lost 6 bases. Germline V gene data show CDR1 as KGHSH and CDR2 as LQKENI.

This clonotype was observed at least ten times. The chain recombines TRBV12-3 or TRBV12-4 with TRBJ2-1; 11 nucleotides agree with TRBD2. This CDR3 has 15 amino acids. The V and J ends lost 3 bases and 9 bases, in that order; junction bases with no gene match: 7. DNA for the CDR3: TGTGCCAGCAGTTTGGTAGCGGGGGGGCGGAGTGAGCAGTTCTTC. As protein: CASSLVAGGRSEQFF.

In this sample, this clonotype turned up a few times. The genes are TRBV28 and TRBJ2-7; D is perhaps TRBD2 (6 bases). CDR1 and CDR2 from the germline V gene are MDHEN and SYDVKM. The CDR3 runs 15 residues. V was pared by 3 bases and J by 9 bases, with 21 bases between. DNA of the CDR3: TGTGCCAGCAGTTTGCTCCCCGGGACTTCCCGGGGGCAGTACGTC. As protein: CASSLLPGTSRGQYV.

This clonotype was seen a handful of times. The genes are TRBV7-2 and TRBJ2-3, with 9 bases matching TRBD2. The CDR3 spans 14 residues. Germline V gene lookup returns CDR1 SGHTA and CDR2 FQGNSA. Trimming at V came to 5 bases and at J to 6 bases, leaving 6 bases not matched to a gene. CDR3 loop: CASSPAGGVDTQYF. CDR3 bases: TGTGCCAGCAGCCCTGCGGGGGGGGTGGATACGCAGTATTTT.

This clonotype was counted a few times. The chain recombines TRBV5-6 with TRBJ1-2; 7 nucleotides line up with TRBD1. The CDR3 contains 12 residues. Germline lookup yields CDR1 SGHDT and CDR2 YYEEEE. After removal of 4 bases from V and 8 bases from J, the junction contained 5 bases not matched to a gene. CDR3 in amino acids: CASSPGGLGYTF. The DNA of the CDR3 is TGTGCCAGCAGCCCAGGGGGGCTCGGCTACACCTTC.

J is TRBJ1-2 and V is TRBV11-2; D is ambiguous. The V gene lost 2 bases and the J gene lost 2 bases, with 3 bases spanning the gap. The CDR3 extends over 12 amino acids. Germline CDR1 reads SGHAT; CDR2 reads FQNNGV. The CDR3 protein is CASSLWNYGYTF. The DNA for the CDR3 is TGTGCCAGCAGCTTATGGAACTATGGCTACACCTTC.

The J gene is TRBJ2-3, the V gene TRBV7-9; a possible D gene is TRBD1 (5 bases). The CDR3 contains 16 residues. V lost 3 bases, J lost 1 base, and 14 bases lay in between. Germline CDR1 SEHNR, CDR2 FQNEAQ (reference sequence). DNA for the CDR3: TGTGCCAGCAGCTTCCACCCAGGGCCGGGCACAGATACGCAGTATTTT. Translated: CASSFHPGPGTDTQYF.

This clonotype was observed a few times. The chain recombines TRBV2 with TRBJ2-7; D is perhaps TRBD1 or TRBD2 (5 bases each). V was trimmed by 5 bases and J by 4 bases, leaving 12 bases between them. The CDR3 length is 13 residues. Per germline, CDR1 SNHLY and CDR2 FYNNEI. This CDR3 reads CASSTRGPYEQYF. CDR3 nucleotide sequence: TGTGCCAGCAGTACAAGGGGACCTTACGAGCAGTACTTC. Full variable domain (missing parts from reference TRBV2 and TRBJ2-7): EPEVTQTPSHQVTQMGQEVILRCVPISNHLYFYWYRQILGQKVEFLVSFYNNEISEKSEIFDDQFSVERPDGSNFTLKIRSTKLEDSAMYFCASSTRGPYEQYFGPGTRLTVT.